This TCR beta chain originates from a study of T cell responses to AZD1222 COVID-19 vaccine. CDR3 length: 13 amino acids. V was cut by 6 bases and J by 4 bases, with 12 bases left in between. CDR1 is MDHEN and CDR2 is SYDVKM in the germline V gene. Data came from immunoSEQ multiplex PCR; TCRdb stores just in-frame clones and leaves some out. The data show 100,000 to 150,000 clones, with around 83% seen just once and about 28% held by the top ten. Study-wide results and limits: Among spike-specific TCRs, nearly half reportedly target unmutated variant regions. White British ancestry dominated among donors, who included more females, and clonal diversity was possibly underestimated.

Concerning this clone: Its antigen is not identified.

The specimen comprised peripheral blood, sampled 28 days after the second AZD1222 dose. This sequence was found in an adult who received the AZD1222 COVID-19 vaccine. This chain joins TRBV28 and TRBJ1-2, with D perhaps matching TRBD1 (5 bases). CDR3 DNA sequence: TGTGCCAGCAGCCTGGCGGGACCCTATGGCTACACCTTC. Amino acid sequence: CASSLAGPYGYTF.